This passage covers 31 T cell receptor beta chains from one sample sequenced in a study of blood T cells in healthy people across ages. The use of a sample-barcoded 5' primer and a J-beta primer mix characterized a second PCR of roughly 7 to 11 cycles. One entry per CDR3 protein, called by TCRdb with MiXCR from the 5' RACE reads. This table has some 560,000 distinct CDR3 sequences, about 26% appearing once. Separately, the same data were catalogued under a study of T cells of mothers and their children.

Sequencing was carried out using blood. These TCRs come from a boy under 10 years old in good health.

The CDR3 spells CASSDRDRHTEAFF. In DNA form, the CDR3 reads TGTGCCAGCAGTGACCGGGACAGACACACTGAAGCTTTCTTT. The gene calls are TRBV12-3 or TRBV12-4 and TRBJ1-1, with 7 bases identical to TRBD1. The CDR3 consists of 14 residues. With 5 bases clipped from V and 3 bases from J, the junction kept 6 bases outside the gene matches.

This chain connects TRBV6-1 to TRBJ1-5; D perhaps matches TRBD1 (5 bases). The CDR3 covers 14 residues. Germline assignment: CDR1 MNHNS and CDR2 SASEGT. Trimming left V 10 bases short and J 3 bases short, with 16 bases between. The CDR3 sequence: CATLERGFNQPQHF. CDR3 DNA sequence: TGTGCCACCTTAGAGAGGGGATTCAATCAGCCCCAGCATTTT.

The chain joins TRBV9 to TRBJ2-1, with D possibly being TRBD2 (6 bases). The CDR3 length is 14 residues. Per the germline V gene, CDR1 is SGDLS and CDR2 is YYNGEE. The V end was cut by 0 bases, the J end by 7 bases, with 11 bases between. CDR3 nucleotide sequence: TGTGCCAGCAGCGTAGCTGGGACTCTGAATGAGCAGTTCTTC. Translation gives CASSVAGTLNEQFF.

V usage is TRBV30 and J usage is TRBJ2-7; possibly TRBD2 for D (6 bases). The CDR3 is 13 residues long. Trimming pared 2 bases from V and 7 bases from J, leaving 15 bases between. Germline loops: CDR1 GTSNPN, CDR2 SVGIG (reference sequence). The CDR3 coding sequence is TGTGCCTGGAGTCTGCAGAGGGGAGGTGAGCAGTACTTC. This translates into CAWSLQRGGEQYF.

The chain recombines TRBV5-5 with TRBJ2-3, with D possibly TRBD1 on 6 matching bases. Germline V gene data show CDR1 as SGHKS and CDR2 as YYEKEE (reference sequence). V was trimmed by 4 bases and J by 0 bases, leaving 18 bases between them. CDR3 length: 17 amino acids. The CDR3 is CASSTEPGTLSTDTQYF. The CDR3 DNA sequence: TGTGCCAGCAGCACAGAACCCGGGACATTAAGCACAGATACGCAGTATTTT.

The chain joins TRBV25-1 to TRBJ2-5; the D is unclear. Trimming cost V 2 bases and J 5 bases, with 12 bases left between them. The V gene's germline CDR1 is MGHDK and CDR2 SYGVNS. The CDR3 length is 14 residues. CDR3 nucleotide sequence: TGTGCCAGCAGTGAACCAGGTACTGGGGAGACCCAGTACTTC. Protein: CASSEPGTGETQYF.

The chain links TRBV2 to TRBJ1-2, with a tentative D call TRBD1 (5 bases). This CDR3 has 14 amino acids. Trimming removed 3 bases from V and 2 bases from J, with 10 bases in between. Germline assignment: CDR1 SNHLY and CDR2 FYNNEI. The CDR3 region is CASSEGPGNYGYTF. CDR3 sequence (DNA): TGTGCCAGCAGTGAGGGACCGGGGAACTATGGCTACACCTTC.

The chain recombines TRBV6-5 with TRBJ2-7; 7 bases are shared with TRBD2. There are 16 residues in the CDR3. The V and J ends lost 2 bases and 2 bases, in that order; junction bases with no gene match: 9. Germline loops: CDR1 MNHEY, CDR2 SVGAGI. The CDR3 spells CASSYLVGTTPYEQYF. DNA of the CDR3: TGTGCCAGCAGTTACCTAGTCGGGACTACGCCCTACGAGCAGTACTTC.

This clonotype was counted many times. J is TRBJ2-7 and V is TRBV10-3, with TRBD1 matching over 9 bases. Looked up from germline, CDR1 is ENHRY and CDR2 is SYGVKD. Trimming at V came to 10 bases and at J to 1 base, leaving 14 bases not matched to a gene. This CDR3 region has 16 residues. CDR3 protein: CATRPGTGRGSYEQYF. The CDR3 DNA follows: TGTGCCACCCGTCCGGGGACAGGGCGCGGGTCCTACGAGCAGTACTTC.

The gene calls are TRBV6-6 and TRBJ2-1; 8 bases align to TRBD2. The germline gives CDR1 MNHNY, CDR2 SVGAGI (reference sequence). The CDR3 sequence is 17 residues long. The J segment lost 6 bases and the V segment lost 4 bases, leaving 14 bases of the junction unmatched. The CDR3 region is CASSFLAGKREFNEQFF. The CDR3 nucleotides read TGTGCCAGCAGTTTTCTTGCCGGTAAGCGGGAGTTCAATGAGCAGTTCTTC.

The table lists this clonotype with a few counts. The junction and the germline gene differ at one end; a read error may be behind it. The rearrangement links TRBV6-2 or TRBV6-3 to TRBJ2-7; D might be TRBD2 (5 bases). The germline V gene has CDR1 MNHEY and CDR2 SVGEGT. This CDR3 is 18 amino acids long. CDR3 region: CASSFTRSLAITYNERFF. The DNA of the CDR3 is TGTGCCAGCAGTTTCACACGATCGTTAGCGATTACCTACAATGAGCGGTTCTTC.

The chain couples TRBV20-1 to TRBJ2-7; 7 positions agree with TRBD2. Germline V CDR1 and CDR2: DFQATT, SNEGSKA (reference sequence). The CDR3 is made up of 12 amino acids. V lost 1 base to trimming and J lost 4 bases; unmatched junction nucleotides: 1. The CDR3 here is CSARGGGYEQYF. DNA for the CDR3: TGCAGTGCTAGAGGGGGAGGGTACGAGCAGTACTTC.

The gene calls are TRBV7-8 and TRBJ2-4; 8 bases line up with TRBD1. This CDR3 comprises 16 residues. Germline values: CDR1 SGHVS, CDR2 FQNEAQ. V was clipped by 2 bases and J by 1 base; unmatched bases: 4. The CDR3 DNA sequence: TGTGCCAGCAGCTTATCAGGGGGCTTGGCCAAAAACATTCAGTACTTC. This gives the protein CASSLSGGLAKNIQYF.

The chain links TRBV10-2 to TRBJ2-5; 10 nucleotides align to TRBD2. Germline CDR1 is WSHSY and CDR2 is SAAADI. V was clipped by 8 bases and J by 2 bases; unmatched bases: 5. CDR3 length equals 14 residues. The CDR3 here is CASGPSGGQETQYF. The CDR3 region has the DNA TGCGCCAGCGGCCCTAGCGGGGGACAAGAGACCCAGTACTTC.

V usage is TRBV4-3 and J usage is TRBJ1-2; TRBD1 matches at 10 bases. The CDR3 extends over 17 amino acids. J gave up 8 bases and V 0 bases, and 12 bases lay outside the gene matches. CDR1 and CDR2 from the germline V gene are LGHNA and YSLEER. The CDR3, as DNA: TGCGCCAGCAGCCAAGATTGGCCGGACAGGGGGACCGGAGGCTACACCTTC. This gives the protein CASSQDWPDRGTGGYTF.

This chain joins TRBV29-1 and TRBJ2-7, with D perhaps being TRBD1 or TRBD2 (5 bases each). The length of the CDR3 is 13 residues. Germline values: CDR1 SQVTM, CDR2 ANQGSEA. Deletions cut 4 bases from V and 0 bases from J, with 10 bases between. In DNA, the CDR3 is TGCAGCGTTGGATCGGGGACCTCCTACGAGCAGTACTTC. Its protein is CSVGSGTSYEQYF.

This clonotype was recorded a few times. A junction end diverges from the germline sequence, so it may reflect a read error. J is TRBJ2-5 and V is TRBV6-5, with a possible D match to TRBD2 (5 bases). The CDR3 is made up of 12 amino acids. Germline assignment: CDR1 MNHEY and CDR2 SVGAGI. CDR3 sequence: CASSPRGEAQYF. Written as DNA, the CDR3 is TGTGCCAGCAGTCCCCGGGGAGAGGCCCAGTACTTC.

This clonotype was seen only a few times. The J gene is TRBJ2-7, the V gene TRBV20-1, with TRBD2 matching over 14 bases. The CDR3 is made up of 15 amino acids. CDR1 is DFQATT and CDR2 is SNEGSKA in the germline V gene (reference sequence). The trim removed 6 bases at V and 2 bases at J, leaving 6 bases unmatched. CDR3 amino acids: CSARTSGRTAYEQYF. The CDR3 DNA reads as TGCAGTGCAAGGACTAGCGGGAGGACGGCCTACGAGCAGTACTTC.

This chain uses TRBV2 with TRBJ1-5; TRBD1 is a possible D gene (5 bases). Deletions cut 3 bases from V and 6 bases from J, with 9 bases between. Germline V CDR1 and CDR2: SNHLY, FYNNEI. This CDR3 contains 13 residues. DNA for the CDR3: TGTGCCAGCAGTGAGGCCAGGGTTCAGCCCCAGCATTTT. Translating it yields CASSEARVQPQHF.

This clonotype was seen a few times. This chain joins TRBV10-3 and TRBJ1-5; 10 positions agree with TRBD1. The CDR3 consists of 15 residues. V lost 5 bases and J lost 3; bases outside the gene matches: 4. The germline V gene encodes CDR1 ENHRY and CDR2 SYGVKD. CDR3 bases: TGTGCCATCAGTACCGGGACAGGGGTCAATCAGCCCCAGCATTTT. It yields the protein CAISTGTGVNQPQHF.

This clonotype appeared a few times. The rearrangement links TRBV5-1 to TRBJ1-3; no reliable D call. The ends were cut back, 1 base at V and 2 bases at J, with 7 bases in the middle. Germline V gene data show CDR1 as SGHRS and CDR2 as YFSETQ. This CDR3 is built from 14 residues. As DNA, the CDR3 is TGCGCCAGCAGCTTGTCGGCGACTGGAAACACCATATATTTT. This translates into CASSLSATGNTIYF.

This clonotype showed up many times. CDR3 in amino acids: CSAGQGRQETQYF. In nucleotides, the CDR3 is TGCAGCGCCGGACAGGGGAGGCAAGAGACCCAGTACTTC. This chain uses TRBV29-1 with TRBJ2-5; the match to TRBD1 covers 9 bases. Germline V CDR1 and CDR2: SQVTM, ANQGSEA. J gave up 2 bases and V 7 bases, and 5 bases lay outside the gene matches. This CDR3 has 13 residues.

The rearrangement links TRBV4-3 to TRBJ2-6; D perhaps matches TRBD1 (6 bases). The CDR3 consists of 17 residues. V was shortened by 3 bases and J by 3 bases, with 15 bases between the two germline ends. Looked up from germline, CDR1 is LGHNA and CDR2 is YSLEER. This chain's CDR3 is CASSQATGDRGANVLTF. In DNA form, the CDR3 reads TGCGCCAGCAGCCAGGCGACAGGTGACCGTGGGGCCAACGTCCTGACTTTC.

This clonotype was seen many times. The chain has TRBV7-4 and TRBJ1-5; D possibly corresponds to TRBD1 (5 bases). The CDR3 totals 14 residues. Trimming stripped 3 bases from V and 8 bases from J, with 14 bases between. In germline, CDR1 is SGHVT, CDR2 SQSDAQ. This chain's CDR3 is CASSLGGGVKPQHF. The CDR3 nucleotides are TGTGCCAGCAGCTTGGGGGGGGGTGTGAAGCCCCAGCATTTT. Using reference TRBV7-4 and TRBJ1-5 for the parts outside the CDR3, the full variable domain is GAGVSQSPRYKVAKRGRDVALRCDSISGHVTLYWYRQTLGQGSEVLTYSQSDAQRDKSGRPSGRFSAERPERSVSTLKIQRTEQGDSAVYLCASSLGGGVKPQHFGDGTRLSIL.

This sequence joins TRBV29-1 and TRBJ2-6; a possible D gene is TRBD2 (6 bases). Germline CDR1 and CDR2: SQVTM and ANQGSEA. Trimming left V 3 bases short and J 0 bases short, with 6 bases between. This CDR3 has 14 amino acids. CDR3 nucleotides: TGCAGCGTTGAGGGGGGCTCTGGGGCCAACGTCCTGACTTTC. The encoded protein is CSVEGGSGANVLTF.

V is TRBV10-2 and J is TRBJ2-7, with 10 positions matching TRBD2. CDR3 length equals 13 residues. The germline CDR1 and CDR2 sequences are WSHSY and SAAADI. V shed 10 bases, J shed 3 bases, and the junction held 6 bases outside the gene matches. CDR3 residues: CATRSSGGYEQYF. The CDR3 nucleotides read TGCGCCACCAGATCTAGCGGGGGCTACGAGCAGTACTTC.

This clonotype turned up a few times. The chain recombines TRBV15 with TRBJ2-2, with TRBD1 matching over 10 bases. The V gene's germline CDR1 is LNHNV and CDR2 YYDKDF (reference sequence). The V segment lost 5 bases and the J segment 6 bases; nucleotides outside the gene matches: 9. The CDR3 length is 16 residues. Here the CDR3 reads CATSQPPGQGSGELFF. Here the CDR3 DNA reads TGTGCCACCAGCCAGCCGCCGGGACAGGGGTCCGGGGAGCTGTTTTTT.

A few counts support this clonotype. The V gene is TRBV5-1, the J gene TRBJ2-7; D is unclear. The V and J ends lost 3 bases and 0 bases respectively, with 25 bases between them. This CDR3 has 19 residues. Germline V gene data show CDR1 as SGHRS and CDR2 as YFSETQ. CDR3 sequence: CASSYFYSDRSSSSYEQYF. The CDR3 region has the DNA TGCGCCAGCAGCTATTTCTACTCGGACCGATCATCGAGCTCCTACGAGCAGTACTTC.

A few counts support this clonotype. The chain links TRBV18 to TRBJ2-5; 7 bases line up with TRBD1. CDR1 is KGHSH, CDR2 LQKENI, per germline. V was pared by 5 bases and J by 3 bases, with 3 bases of the junction left unmatched. CDR3 length: 13 amino acids. In nucleotides, the CDR3 is TGTGCCAGCTCATACGACAGGGAAGAGACCCAGTACTTC. It codes for CASSYDREETQYF.

The rearrangement links TRBV2 to TRBJ2-5; D may be TRBD1 (7 bases). The J call may be incorrect, as the DNA end agrees better with TRBJ2-1. CDR3 size: 17 residues. Germline-derived CDR1 and CDR2 are SNHLY and FYNNEI. CDR3 residues: CASMKDGTRRAGGGQFF. The DNA for the CDR3 is TGTGCCAGCATGAAGGATGGGACGAGAAGGGCAGGGGGAGGGCAGTTCTTC.

This clonotype was detected a few times. The rearrangement links TRBV7-2 to TRBJ2-7; D is uncertain. The DNA matches TRBJ2-1 better at its end, which makes the J call doubtful. CDR1 and CDR2 (germline): SGHTA, FQGNSA. CDR3 length: 13 residues. CDR3 coding DNA: TGTGCCAGCAGCTTAGTTGGAACTCCCGAGCAGTTCTTC. Amino acid sequence: CASSLVGTPEQFF.